A selection of T cell receptor beta chains follows, all from one sample in a study of CD8 T cells in ankylosing spondylitis. TCRdb ran MiXCR on the 5' RACE reads and lists one entry per CDR3 protein. This table has around 100,000 distinct CDR3 sequences, just under 9% appearing once. Sequenced material: blood, either unsorted or a sorted T cell fraction (not recorded which). The receptor source for this set is a male donor with ankylosing spondylitis. The CDR3 runs from the conserved cysteine through the conserved F or W. A D gene is named only where the DNA matches it firmly. Clone sizes are given selectively: once, few, many, or a class where the clone is expanded.

>TRBJ2-7|.|many|TRBV4-1
CASSQGGVSSYEQYF
TGCGCCAGCAGCCAAGGGGGGGTGTCCTCCTACGAGCAGTACTTC
>TRBJ2-7|.|few|TRBV7-2
CASSFLTEDYEQYF
TGTGCCAGCAGCTTCCTTACAGAGGACTACGAGCAGTACTTC
>TRBJ2-1|.|few|TRBV20-1
CSARPAASDYNEQFF
TGCAGTGCTAGGCCAGCAGCTAGCGACTACAATGAGCAGTTCTTC
>TRBJ2-1|TRBD1|many|TRBV20-1
CSASGTGAGWDEQFF
TGCAGTGCTAGCGGGACAGGGGCCGGATGGGATGAGCAGTTCTTC
>TRBJ2-6|.|few|TRBV2
CASSPGTLSGANVLTF
TGTGCCAGCAGTCCCGGGACACTCTCTGGGGCCAACGTCCTGACTTTC
>TRBJ2-3|.|.|TRBV12-3/TRBV12-4
CASSFGSTDTQYF
TGTGCCAGCAGTTTTGGGAGCACAGATACGCAGTATTTT
>TRBJ2-1|TRBD1|.|TRBV11-2
CASSLTGFVDNEQFF
TGTGCCAGCAGCCTGACAGGGTTTGTCGACAATGAGCAGTTCTTC
>TRBJ2-7|.|many|TRBV10-1
CASSEGISYEQYF
TGCGCCAGCAGTGAAGGCATTTCCTACGAGCAGTACTTC
>TRBJ1-1|.|many|TRBV27
CASSYDRFGTEAFF
TGTGCCAGCAGTTACGACAGATTCGGAACTGAAGCTTTCTTT
>TRBJ2-1|TRBD2|.|TRBV20-1
CSVELADRYNEQFF
TGCAGTGTTGAGCTAGCGGATAGGTACAATGAGCAGTTCTTC
>TRBJ1-5|TRBD1|few|TRBV14
CASSQAIRTGSQPQHF
TGTGCCAGCAGCCAAGCGATTAGGACAGGGTCTCAGCCCCAGCATTTT
>TRBJ1-3|TRBD1|.|TRBV29-1
CSVLPGQRDSGNTIYF
TGCAGCGTTCTACCGGGACAGAGGGACTCTGGAAACACCATATATTTT
>TRBJ2-7|.|.|TRBV13
CASERVQKGYEQYF
TGTGCCAGCGAGAGGGTCCAAAAAGGCTACGAGCAGTACTTC
>TRBJ2-2|.|few|TRBV6-2/TRBV6-3
CASSYVGGSGELFF
TGTGCCAGCAGTTACGTTGGTGGTTCCGGGGAGCTGTTTTTT
>TRBJ2-5|TRBD2|many|TRBV12-3/TRBV12-4
CASRSQLAGEGETQYF
TGTGCCAGCCGAAGTCAACTAGCGGGAGAGGGAGAGACCCAGTACTTC
>TRBJ1-2|TRBD1|few|TRBV7-9
CASSSGGSNYGYTF
TGTGCCAGCAGCTCAGGGGGCTCGAACTATGGCTACACCTTC
>TRBJ2-1|.|many|TRBV24-1
CATSDHGPGSEQFF
TGTGCCACCAGTGATCATGGACCCGGCAGTGAGCAGTTCTTC
>TRBJ1-6|TRBD1|.|TRBV25-1
CASSETGLHSPLHF
TGTGCCAGCAGTGAGACAGGGTTGCATTCACCCCTCCACTTT
>TRBJ1-1|TRBD1|.|TRBV29-1
CSVPRGENTEAFF
TGCAGCGTCCCCAGGGGGGAAAACACTGAAGCTTTCTTT
>TRBJ2-1|TRBD1|many|TRBV27
CASSPPGQGALRNEQFF
TGTGCCAGCAGTCCTCCCGGACAGGGGGCGCTTCGCAATGAGCAGTTCTTC
>TRBJ2-1|TRBD2|many|TRBV7-2
CASSERPGLAAEQFF
TGTGCCAGCAGCGAGAGGCCGGGACTAGCAGCTGAGCAGTTCTTC
>TRBJ2-1|.|many|TRBV15
CATSRGLVEQFF
TGTGCCACCAGCAGGGGCCTAGTAGAGCAGTTCTTC
>TRBJ2-1|TRBD2|many|TRBV29-1
CSVDPSGLYNEQFF
TGCAGCGTTGACCCTAGCGGTCTCTACAATGAGCAGTTCTTC
>TRBJ2-7|TRBD2|.|TRBV20-1
CSARDLTSASSYEQYF
TGCAGTGCTAGAGATCTGACTAGCGCCTCCTCCTACGAGCAGTACTTC
>TRBJ2-3|TRBD2|medium-sized|TRBV4-2
CASSQEIAGRGADTQYF
TGTGCCAGCAGCCAAGAAATAGCGGGTAGAGGAGCAGATACGCAGTATTTT